This T cell receptor (beta chain) was recorded in a study of cytomegalovirus exposure and HLA in healthy donors. The germline CDR1 and CDR2 sequences are SGHNT and YYREEE (reference sequence). CDR3 length: 16 amino acids. Unmatched junction bases numbered 11, after V lost 0 bases and J lost 6 bases. The PCR was carried out with 60 Vbeta primers and 13 Jbeta primers. TCRdb keeps only in-frame clones here, not all; method: immunoSEQ multiplex PCR. The profile shows 150,000 to 200,000 clones, over 65% of them singletons. The sequence was obtained from a woman aged 40 to 50 in good health and CMV-seronegative. The V call is TRBV5-4, the J call TRBJ2-7, with 8 bases fitting TRBD2. Sequenced: PBMCs. Here the CDR3 reads CASSLGGASGYPEQYF. The CDR3 DNA is TGTGCCAGCAGCTTGGGGGGGGCTAGCGGGTATCCCGAGCAGTACTTC.